This entry features one T cell receptor (beta chain) sequence. The antigen is unknown. The data are from a study of shared clonotypes between healthy human individuals. Study details: Three plates each covered CD4 naive and memory; CD8 naive two, CD8 memory one.

The CDR3 consists of 11 residues. Germline loops: CDR1 MNHEY, CDR2 SMNVEV (reference sequence). V was clipped by 4 bases and J by 4 bases, with 5 bases between them. Authors' processing steps: ImmunoSEQ yielded junction-only sequences lacking quality scores, so filtering differed. Clones were sequenced by immunoSEQ multiplex PCR, and TCRdb holds only the in-frame ones, with some missing. That table supplies the V and J calls and clone size; D and trimming were determined from the DNA. Of roughly 850,000 clones listed, roughly 96% are singletons. Whole-study results and caveats: Estimated richness values were generally larger in naive subsets than in memory subsets.

In the naive CD8 group, cells lacked CD45RO and were positively selected for CCR7, so terminally differentiated effector memory CD45RA+ cells were left out. Among the donors, all were Caucasian adults who lived in Nashville, Tennessee. The receptor was isolated from a man in his thirties or forties in good health. Sequenced input: naive CD8+ T cells sorted from blood. J is TRBJ2-7 and V is TRBV27; D is unclear. The CDR3 region is CASSYAYEQYF. CDR3 coding DNA: TGTGCCAGCAGTTATGCGTACGAGCAGTACTTC.